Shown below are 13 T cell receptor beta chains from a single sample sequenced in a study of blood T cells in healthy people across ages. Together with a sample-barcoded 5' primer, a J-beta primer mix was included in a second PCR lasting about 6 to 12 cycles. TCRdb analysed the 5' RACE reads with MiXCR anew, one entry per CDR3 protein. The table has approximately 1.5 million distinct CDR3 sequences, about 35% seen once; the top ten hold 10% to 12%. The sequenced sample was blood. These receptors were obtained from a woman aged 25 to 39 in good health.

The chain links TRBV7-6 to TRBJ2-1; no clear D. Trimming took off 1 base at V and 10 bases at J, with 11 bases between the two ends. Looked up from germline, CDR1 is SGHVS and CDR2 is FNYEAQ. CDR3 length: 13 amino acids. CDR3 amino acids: CASSLGHEYEQFF. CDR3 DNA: TGTGCCAGCAGCTTAGGGCATGAGTACGAGCAGTTCTTC. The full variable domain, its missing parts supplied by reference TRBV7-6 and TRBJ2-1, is GAGVSQSPRYKVTKRGQDVALRCDPISGHVSLYWYRQALGQGPEFLTYFNYEAQQDKSGLPNDRFSAERPEGSISTLTIQRTEQRDSAMYRCASSLGHEYEQFFGPGTRLTVL.

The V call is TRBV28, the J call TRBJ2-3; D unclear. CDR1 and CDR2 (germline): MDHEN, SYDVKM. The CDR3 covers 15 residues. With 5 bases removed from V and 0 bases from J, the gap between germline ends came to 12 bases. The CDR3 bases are TGTGCCAGCAGTACGATCGCCAGTAGCACAGATACGCAGTATTTT. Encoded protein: CASSTIASSTDTQYF.

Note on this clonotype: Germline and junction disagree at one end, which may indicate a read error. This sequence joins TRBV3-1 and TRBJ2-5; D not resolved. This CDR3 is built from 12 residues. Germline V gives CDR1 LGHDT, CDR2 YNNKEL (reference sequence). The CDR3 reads CAGSQVSETQYF. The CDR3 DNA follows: TGTGCCGGCAGCCAAGTCTCAGAGACCCAGTACTTC.

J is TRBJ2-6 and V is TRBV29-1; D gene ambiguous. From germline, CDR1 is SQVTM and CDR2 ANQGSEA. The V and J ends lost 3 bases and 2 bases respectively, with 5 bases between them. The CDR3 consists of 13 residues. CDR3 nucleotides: TGCAGCGTTGACGGACCTGGGGCCAACGTCCTGACTTTC. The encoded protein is CSVDGPGANVLTF.

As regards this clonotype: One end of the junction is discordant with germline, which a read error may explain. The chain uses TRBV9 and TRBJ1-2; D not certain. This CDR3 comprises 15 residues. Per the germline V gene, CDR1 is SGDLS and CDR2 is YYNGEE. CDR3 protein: CASSVDGRVNYGYSF. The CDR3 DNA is TGTGCCAGCAGCGTAGACGGAAGAGTTAACTATGGCTACAGCTTC.

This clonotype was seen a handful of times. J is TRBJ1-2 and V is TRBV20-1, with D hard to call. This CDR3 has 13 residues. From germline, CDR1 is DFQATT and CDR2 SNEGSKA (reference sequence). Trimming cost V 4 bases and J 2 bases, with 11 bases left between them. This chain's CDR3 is CSATPRLNYGYTF. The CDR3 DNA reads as TGCAGTGCTACCCCCAGGTTAAACTATGGCTACACCTTC.

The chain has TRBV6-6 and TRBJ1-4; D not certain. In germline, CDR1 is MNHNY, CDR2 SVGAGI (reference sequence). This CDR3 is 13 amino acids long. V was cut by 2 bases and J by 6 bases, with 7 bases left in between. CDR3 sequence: CASSYRTDEKLFF. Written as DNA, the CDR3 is TGTGCCAGCAGTTACCGGACCGATGAAAAACTGTTTTTT.

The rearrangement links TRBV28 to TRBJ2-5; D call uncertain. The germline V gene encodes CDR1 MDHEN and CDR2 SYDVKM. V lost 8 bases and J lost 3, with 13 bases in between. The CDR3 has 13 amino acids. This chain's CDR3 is CASVEGQEETQYF. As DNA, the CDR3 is TGTGCCAGCGTAGAAGGGCAGGAAGAGACCCAGTACTTC. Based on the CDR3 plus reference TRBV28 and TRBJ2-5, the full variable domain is DVKVTQSSRYLVKRTGEKVFLECVQDMDHENMFWYRQDPGLGLRLIYFSYDVKMKEKGDIPEGYSVSREKKERFSLILESASTNQTSMYLCASVEGQEETQYFGPGTRLLVL.

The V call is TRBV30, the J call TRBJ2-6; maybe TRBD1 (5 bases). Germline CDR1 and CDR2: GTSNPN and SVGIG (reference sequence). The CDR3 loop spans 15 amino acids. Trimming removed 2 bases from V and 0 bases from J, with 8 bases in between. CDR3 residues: CAWSFTGSGANVLTF. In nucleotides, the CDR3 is TGTGCCTGGAGTTTCACAGGCTCTGGGGCCAACGTCCTGACTTTC.

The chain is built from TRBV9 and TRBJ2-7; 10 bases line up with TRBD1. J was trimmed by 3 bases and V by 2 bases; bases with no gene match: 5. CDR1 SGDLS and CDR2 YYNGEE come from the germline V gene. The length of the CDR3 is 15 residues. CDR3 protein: CASSVHGTGVYEQYF. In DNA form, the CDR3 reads TGTGCCAGCAGCGTTCACGGGACAGGGGTCTACGAGCAGTACTTC.

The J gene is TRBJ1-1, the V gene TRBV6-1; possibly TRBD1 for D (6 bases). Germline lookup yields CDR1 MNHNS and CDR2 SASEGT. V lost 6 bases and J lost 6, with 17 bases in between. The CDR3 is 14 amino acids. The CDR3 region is CASRRDKGNSEAFF. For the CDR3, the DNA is TGTGCCAGCAGGAGGGACAAGGGGAATTCTGAAGCTTTCTTT.

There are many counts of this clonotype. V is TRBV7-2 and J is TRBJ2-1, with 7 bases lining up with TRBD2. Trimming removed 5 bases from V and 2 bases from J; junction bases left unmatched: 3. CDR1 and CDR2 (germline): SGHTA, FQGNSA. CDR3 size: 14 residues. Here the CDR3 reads CASSRGGAYNEQFF. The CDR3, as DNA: TGTGCCAGCAGCCGCGGGGGAGCCTACAATGAGCAGTTCTTC.

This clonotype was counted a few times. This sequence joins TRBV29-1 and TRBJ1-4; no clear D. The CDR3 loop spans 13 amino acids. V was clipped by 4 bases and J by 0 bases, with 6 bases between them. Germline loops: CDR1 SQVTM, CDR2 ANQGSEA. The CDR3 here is CSVGPATNEKLFF. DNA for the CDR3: TGCAGCGTTGGACCAGCAACTAATGAAAAACTGTTTTTT.